One and the same sample provided the 9 T cell receptor beta chains below, sequenced in a study of beta chain features in type 1 diabetes. Whole-study findings and limits: Among all four CD4+ subsets, Type 1 diabetes patients had TCRB CDR3s that were moderately but significantly shorter.

TCRB transcripts that were expressed got sequenced, as all of the isolated RNA had been reverse transcribed. Libraries were prepared by immunoSEQ multiplex PCR; TCRdb keeps only in-frame clonotypes and omits some of them. Of hundreds of thousands of clones listed, roughly 13% are singletons. Their target antigens are unknown. Material for sequencing was naive CD4+ T cells from blood. These receptors originate from a man aged 18 to 35 with type 1 diabetes.

This clone was observed a few times. This chain joins TRBV9 and TRBJ2-1; 9 bases line up with TRBD2. V shed 0 bases and J 9 bases; nucleotides not matched to a gene: 10. This CDR3 spans 16 amino acids. Germline V gene data show CDR1 as SGDLS and CDR2 as YYNGEE. The CDR3 is CASSVGGGRATVEQFF. The CDR3 nucleotides read TGTGCCAGCAGCGTAGGGGGCGGGAGGGCCACCGTTGAGCAGTTCTTC. The full variable domain, its missing parts supplied by reference TRBV9 and TRBJ2-1, is DSGVTQTPKHLITATGQRVTLRCSPRSGDLSVYWYQQSLDQGLQFLIQYYNGEERAKGNILERFSAQQFPDLHSELNLSSLELGDSALYFCASSVGGGRATVEQFFGPGTRLTVL.

This clone appeared a few times. The genes are TRBV6-6 and TRBJ2-7, with D perhaps matching TRBD2 (5 bases). This CDR3 spans 15 amino acids. Per the germline V gene, CDR1 is MNHNY and CDR2 is SVGAGI (reference sequence). V lost 0 bases to trimming and J lost 2 bases, with 11 bases between them. CDR3 region: CASSYSTEAPYEQYF. In DNA, the CDR3 is TGTGCCAGCAGTTACTCTACGGAGGCTCCCTACGAGCAGTACTTC.

The chain couples TRBV6-6 to TRBJ1-5, with no clear D. Trimming took 7 bases from V and 0 from J, leaving 13 bases between them. Germline values: CDR1 MNHNY, CDR2 SVGAGI (reference sequence). This CDR3 has 15 residues. The CDR3 is CASTLPTDSNQPQHF. CDR3 bases: TGTGCCAGCACCCTACCGACGGATAGCAATCAGCCCCAGCATTTT.

This clone was observed a few times. V usage is TRBV6-5 and J usage is TRBJ2-6, with D hard to call. Germline values: CDR1 MNHEY, CDR2 SVGAGI. The CDR3 sequence is 16 residues long. V lost 0 bases and J 4 bases, leaving 10 bases between the germline ends. This chain's CDR3 is CASSYSLGSGANVLTF. In DNA form, the CDR3 reads TGTGCCAGCAGTTACTCGCTAGGGTCCGGGGCCAACGTCCTGACTTTC.

This clone was found a few times. The chain links TRBV7-9 to TRBJ2-5, with TRBD2 as a possible D gene (5 bases). This CDR3 is built from 16 residues. CDR1 SEHNR and CDR2 FQNEAQ come from the germline V gene (reference sequence). Between the trimmed V and J ends, which lost 0 bases and 5 bases, there was a span of 16 bases. The CDR3 here is CASSLAYQEARETQYF. CDR3 sequence (DNA): TGTGCCAGCAGCTTAGCGTACCAGGAGGCAAGGGAGACCCAGTACTTC.

The genes are TRBV7-2 and TRBJ2-7; a weak D match, TRBD1 (5 bases). Germline V gene lookup returns CDR1 SGHTA and CDR2 FQGNSA. The V and J ends lost 7 bases and 5 bases respectively, with 15 bases between them. This CDR3 has 13 residues. This CDR3 reads CASTLRGKDEQYF. The CDR3, as DNA: TGTGCCAGCACTCTAAGGGGTAAGGACGAGCAGTACTTC.

This clone has a handful of counts. V gene TRBV10-3 combines with J gene TRBJ2-1; 14 positions agree with TRBD2. This CDR3 has 17 residues. J gave up 5 bases and V 5 bases, and 8 bases lay outside the gene matches. Germline V gene lookup returns CDR1 ENHRY and CDR2 SYGVKD. The CDR3 loop reads CAISLSGTSGGNNEQFF. DNA for the CDR3: TGTGCCATCAGTCTATCCGGGACTAGCGGGGGCAACAATGAGCAGTTCTTC.

The chain uses TRBV29-1 and TRBJ2-5; D gene ambiguous. CDR1 is SQVTM and CDR2 is ANQGSEA in the germline V gene. The CDR3 is 13 amino acids. V was shortened by 7 bases and J by 5 bases, with 17 bases between the two germline ends. The CDR3 nucleotides are TGCAGCGCCCCGACAAGGGATTGGGAGACCCAGTACTTC. This translates into CSAPTRDWETQYF. Full variable domain (missing parts from reference TRBV29-1 and TRBJ2-5): SAVISQKPSRDICQRGTSLTIQCQVDSQVTMMFWYRQQPGQSLTLIATANQGSEATYESGFVIDKFPISRPNLTFSTLTVSNMSPEDSSIYLCSAPTRDWETQYFGPGTRLLVL.

Of note for this clone: The same CDR3 also results from other DNA sequences found in this sample. This rearrangement joins TRBV7-9 to TRBJ2-3; D uncertain. Trimming removed 1 base at V and 2 bases at J, with 7 bases between. The length of the CDR3 is 14 residues. CDR1 SEHNR and CDR2 FQNEAQ come from the germline V gene (reference sequence). This chain's CDR3 is CASSLVGATDTQYF. CDR3 nucleotides: TGTGCCAGCAGCTTAGTGGGTGCCACAGATACGCAGTATTTT.